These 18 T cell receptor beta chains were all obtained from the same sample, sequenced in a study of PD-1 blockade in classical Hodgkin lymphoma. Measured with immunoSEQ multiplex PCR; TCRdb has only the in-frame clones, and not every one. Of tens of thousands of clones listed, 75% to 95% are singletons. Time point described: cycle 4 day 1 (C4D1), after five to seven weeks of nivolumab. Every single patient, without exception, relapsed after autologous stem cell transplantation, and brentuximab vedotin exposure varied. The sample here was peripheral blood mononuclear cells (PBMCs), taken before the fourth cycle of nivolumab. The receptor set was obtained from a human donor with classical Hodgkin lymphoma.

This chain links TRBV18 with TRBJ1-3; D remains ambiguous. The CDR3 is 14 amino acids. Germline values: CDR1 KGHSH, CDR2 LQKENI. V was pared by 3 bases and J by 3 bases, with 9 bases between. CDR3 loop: CASSPRSDGNTIYF. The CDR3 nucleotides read TGTGCCAGCTCACCCCGTTCGGATGGAAACACCATATATTTT.

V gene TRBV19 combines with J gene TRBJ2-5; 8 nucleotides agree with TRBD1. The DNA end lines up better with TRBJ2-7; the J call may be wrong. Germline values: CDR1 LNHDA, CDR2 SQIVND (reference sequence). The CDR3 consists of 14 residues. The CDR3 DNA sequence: TGTGCCAGTAGGTACAGGGGGAACTCCTACGAGCAGTACTTC. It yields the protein CASRYRGNSYEQYF.

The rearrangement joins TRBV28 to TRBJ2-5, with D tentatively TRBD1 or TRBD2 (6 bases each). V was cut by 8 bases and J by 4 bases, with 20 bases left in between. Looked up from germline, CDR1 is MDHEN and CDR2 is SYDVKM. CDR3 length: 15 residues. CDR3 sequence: CASGTKWGARETQYF. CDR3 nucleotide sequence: TGTGCCAGCGGTACAAAGTGGGGGGCGCGAGAGACCCAGTACTTC.

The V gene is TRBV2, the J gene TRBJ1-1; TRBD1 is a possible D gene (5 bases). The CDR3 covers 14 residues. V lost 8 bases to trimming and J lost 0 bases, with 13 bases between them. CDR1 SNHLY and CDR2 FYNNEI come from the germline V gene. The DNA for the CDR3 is TGTGCCAGCCGACTGACAGAGCTGAACACTGAAGCTTTCTTT. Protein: CASRLTELNTEAFF.

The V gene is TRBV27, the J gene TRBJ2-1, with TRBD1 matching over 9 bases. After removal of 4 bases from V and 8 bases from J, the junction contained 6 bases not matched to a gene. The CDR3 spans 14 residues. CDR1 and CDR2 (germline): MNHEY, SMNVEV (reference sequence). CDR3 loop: CASSSGQGTYEQFF. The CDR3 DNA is TGTGCCAGCAGTTCCGGACAGGGGACCTATGAGCAGTTCTTC.

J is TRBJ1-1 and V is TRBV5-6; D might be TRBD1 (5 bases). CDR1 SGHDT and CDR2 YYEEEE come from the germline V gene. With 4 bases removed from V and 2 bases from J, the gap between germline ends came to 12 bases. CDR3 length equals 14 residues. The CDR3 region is CASSPQGYNTEAFF. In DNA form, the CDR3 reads TGTGCCAGCAGCCCTCAGGGTTATAACACTGAAGCTTTCTTT. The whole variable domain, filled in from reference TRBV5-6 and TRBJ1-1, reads DAGVTQSPTHLIKTRGQQVTLRCSPKSGHDTVSWYQQALGQGPQFIFQYYEEEERQRGNFPDRFSGHQFPNYSSELNVNALLLGDSALYLCASSPQGYNTEAFFGQGTRLTVV.

The CDR3, as DNA: TGTGCCAGTAGTATTGCCCACGGGACAGGGTATGGCTACACCTTC. Its protein product is CASSIAHGTGYGYTF. The gene calls are TRBV19 and TRBJ1-2, with 9 bases identical to TRBD1. Trimming cost V 3 bases and J 5 bases; bases outside gene matches: 7. Per the germline V gene, CDR1 is LNHDA and CDR2 is SQIVND (reference sequence). The CDR3 is made up of 15 amino acids.

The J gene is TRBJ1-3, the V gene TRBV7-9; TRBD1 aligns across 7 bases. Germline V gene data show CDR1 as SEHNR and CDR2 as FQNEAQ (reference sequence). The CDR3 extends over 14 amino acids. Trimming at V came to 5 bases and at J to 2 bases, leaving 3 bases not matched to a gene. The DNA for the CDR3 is TGTGCCAGCAGCCCCACAGGGGCTGGAAACACCATATATTTT. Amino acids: CASSPTGAGNTIYF.

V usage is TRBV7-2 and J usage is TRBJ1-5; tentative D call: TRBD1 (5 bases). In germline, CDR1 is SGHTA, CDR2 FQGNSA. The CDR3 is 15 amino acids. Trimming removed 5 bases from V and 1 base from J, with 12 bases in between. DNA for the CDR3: TGTGCCAGCAGCCACGAGACAGCAAGCAATCAGCCCCAGCATTTT. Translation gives CASSHETASNQPQHF.

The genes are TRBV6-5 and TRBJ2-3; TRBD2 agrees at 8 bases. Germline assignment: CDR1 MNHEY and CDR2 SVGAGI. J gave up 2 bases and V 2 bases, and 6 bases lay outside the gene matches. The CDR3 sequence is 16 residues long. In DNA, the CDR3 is TGTGCCAGCAGTTACCGGGGGGGGGCGACCACAGATACGCAGTATTTT. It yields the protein CASSYRGGATTDTQYF.

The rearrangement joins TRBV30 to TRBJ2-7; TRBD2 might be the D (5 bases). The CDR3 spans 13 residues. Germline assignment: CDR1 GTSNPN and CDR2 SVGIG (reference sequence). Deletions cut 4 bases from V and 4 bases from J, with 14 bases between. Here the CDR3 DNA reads TGTGCCTGGACCCCTATCGGGGAATACGAGCAGTACTTC. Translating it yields CAWTPIGEYEQYF.

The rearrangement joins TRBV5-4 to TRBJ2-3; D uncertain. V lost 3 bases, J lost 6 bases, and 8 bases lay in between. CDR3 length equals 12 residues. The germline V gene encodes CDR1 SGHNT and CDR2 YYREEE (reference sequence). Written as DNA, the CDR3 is TGTGCCAGCAGCTCCCTAGGCGATACGCAGTATTTT. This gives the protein CASSSLGDTQYF.

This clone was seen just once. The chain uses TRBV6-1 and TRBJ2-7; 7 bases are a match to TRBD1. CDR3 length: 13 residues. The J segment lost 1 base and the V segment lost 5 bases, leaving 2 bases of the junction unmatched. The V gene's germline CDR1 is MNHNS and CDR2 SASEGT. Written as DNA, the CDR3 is TGTGCCAGCAGTTGGGGACAGTCCTACGAGCAGTACTTC. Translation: CASSWGQSYEQYF.

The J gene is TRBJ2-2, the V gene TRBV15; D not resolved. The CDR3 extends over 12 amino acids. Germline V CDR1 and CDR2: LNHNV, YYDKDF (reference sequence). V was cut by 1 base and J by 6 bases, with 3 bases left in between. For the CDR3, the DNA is TGTGCCACCAGCAGAGTGGCCGGGGAGCTGTTTTTT. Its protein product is CATSRVAGELFF. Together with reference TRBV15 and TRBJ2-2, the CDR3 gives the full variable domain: DAMVIQNPRYQVTQFGKPVTLSCSQTLNHNVMYWYQQKSSQAPKLLFHYYDKDFNNEADTPDNFQSRRPNTSFCFLDIRSPGLGDTAMYLCATSRVAGELFFGEGSRLTVL.

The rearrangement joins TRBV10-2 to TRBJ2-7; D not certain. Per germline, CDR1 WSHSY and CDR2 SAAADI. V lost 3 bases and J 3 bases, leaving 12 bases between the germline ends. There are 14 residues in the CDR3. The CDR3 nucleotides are TGCGCCAGCAGTGACCCGGACGGAAACTACGAGCAGTACTTC. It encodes CASSDPDGNYEQYF.

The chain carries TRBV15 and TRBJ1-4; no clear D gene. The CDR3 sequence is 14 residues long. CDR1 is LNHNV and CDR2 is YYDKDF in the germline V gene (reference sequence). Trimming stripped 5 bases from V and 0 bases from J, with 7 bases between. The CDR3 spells CATSVLATNEKLFF. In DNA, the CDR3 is TGTGCCACCAGCGTGCTTGCAACTAATGAAAAACTGTTTTTT.

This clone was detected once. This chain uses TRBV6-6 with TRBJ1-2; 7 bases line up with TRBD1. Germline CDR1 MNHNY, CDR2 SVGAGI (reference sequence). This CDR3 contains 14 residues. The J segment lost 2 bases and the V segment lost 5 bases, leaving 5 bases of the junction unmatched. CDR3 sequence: CASSPGTANYGYTF. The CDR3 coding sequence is TGTGCCAGCAGTCCCGGGACAGCCAACTATGGCTACACCTTC.

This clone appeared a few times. CDR3 sequence reads: CASSSGGTYYEQYF. In DNA form, the CDR3 reads TGTGCCAGCAGCTCCGGGGGGACATACTACGAGCAGTACTTC. The genes are TRBV7-9 and TRBJ2-7; a weak D match, TRBD2 (7 bases). This CDR3 comprises 14 residues. V was shortened by 4 bases and J by 3 bases, with 13 bases between the two germline ends. Germline V CDR1 and CDR2: SEHNR, FQNEAQ (reference sequence).